This TCR beta chain came from a study of cytomegalovirus exposure and HLA in healthy donors. Germline V gives CDR1 SGHRS, CDR2 YFSETQ. Trimming took off 0 bases at V and 0 bases at J, with 15 bases between the two ends. This CDR3 region has 17 residues. Likely unrecorded immune exposures existed in these nominally healthy donors. Amplification used 60 Vbeta primers and 13 Jbeta primers. Measured with immunoSEQ multiplex PCR; TCRdb has only the in-frame clones, and not every one. The repertoire holds about 210,000 clones, with around 76% as singletons. The sample comprised PBMCs. This sequence was found in a man aged 35 to 55 in good health and CMV-seropositive. The chain recombines TRBV5-1 with TRBJ1-1, with D perhaps matching TRBD1 (5 bases). The CDR3 reads CASSLAPGRGVNTEAFF. In DNA form, the CDR3 reads TGCGCCAGCAGCTTGGCCCCGGGACGGGGGGTGAACACTGAAGCTTTCTTT.